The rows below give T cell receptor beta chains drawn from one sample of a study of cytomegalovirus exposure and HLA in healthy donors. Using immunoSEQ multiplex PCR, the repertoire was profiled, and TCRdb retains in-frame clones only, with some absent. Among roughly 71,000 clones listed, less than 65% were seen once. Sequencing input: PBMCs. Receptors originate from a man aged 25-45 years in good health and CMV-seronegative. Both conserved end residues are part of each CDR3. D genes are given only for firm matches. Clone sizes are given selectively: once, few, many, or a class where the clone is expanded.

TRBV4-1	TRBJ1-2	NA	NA	TGCGCCAGCGGGGGGAGCTATGGCTACACCTTC	CASGGSYGYTF
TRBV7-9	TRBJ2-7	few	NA	TGTGCCAGCAGCCCCGAGGGAGAAGTATACGAGCAGTACTTC	CASSPEGEVYEQYF
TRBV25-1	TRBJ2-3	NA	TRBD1	TGTGCCAGCAGCCAGGACAGGTGGGACACAGATACGCAGTATTTT	CASSQDRWDTDTQYF
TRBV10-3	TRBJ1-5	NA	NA	TGTGCCATCAGTTTTGACTACAATCAGCCCCAGCATTTT	CAISFDYNQPQHF
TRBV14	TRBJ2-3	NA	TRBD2	TGTGCCAGCAGCCCGTTACCGGGACTAGAGGGTTCCGATACGCAGTATTTT	CASSPLPGLEGSDTQYF
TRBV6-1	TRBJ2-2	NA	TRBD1	TGTGCCAGCACCCCCGGGACAGGGATCACCGGGGAGCTGTTTTTT	CASTPGTGITGELFF
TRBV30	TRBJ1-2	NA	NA	TGTGCCTGGAGTCCCCAGGGAACCTATGGCTACACCTTC	CAWSPQGTYGYTF
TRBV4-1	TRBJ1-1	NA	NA	TGCGCCAGCAGCTCCCCAGGGGTAACTGAAGCTTTCTTT	CASSSPGVTEAFF
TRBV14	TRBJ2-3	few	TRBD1	TGTGCCAGCAGCCAAACGGGACAGGGTGGTGCAGATACGCAGTATTTT	CASSQTGQGGADTQYF
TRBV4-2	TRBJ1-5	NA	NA	TGTGCCAGCAGCCAAGCCACAGCTAGCAATCAGCCCCAGCATTTT	CASSQATASNQPQHF
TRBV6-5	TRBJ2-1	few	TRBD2	TGTGCCAGCAGTTACGCACTAGCGGGGACCTACAATGAGCAGTTCTTC	CASSYALAGTYNEQFF
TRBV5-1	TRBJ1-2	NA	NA	TGCGCCAGCAGCTTGTCTCTAGGAGAGTTCTATGGCTACACCTTC	CASSLSLGEFYGYTF
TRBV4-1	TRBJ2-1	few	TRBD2	TGCGCCAGCAGCCTAGCGGGGGGGGCAAATGAGCAGTTCTTC	CASSLAGGANEQFF
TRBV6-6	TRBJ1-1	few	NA	TGTGCCAGCAGCCCCCCAAGGGAGATGAACACTGAAGCTTTCTTT	CASSPPREMNTEAFF
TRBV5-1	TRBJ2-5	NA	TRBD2	TGCGCCAGCAGCCTAAATCTAGCGGGGGGGAGCCAAGAGACCCAGTACTTC	CASSLNLAGGSQETQYF
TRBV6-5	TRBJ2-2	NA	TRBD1	TGTGCCATCTATGGGACAGACACCGGGGAGCTGTTTTTT	CAIYGTDTGELFF
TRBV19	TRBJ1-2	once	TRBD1	TGTGCCAGTAGTGTTGGACAGGGGAACTATGGCTACACCTTC	CASSVGQGNYGYTF
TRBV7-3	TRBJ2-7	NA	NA	TGTGCCAGCAGCGCAGCTACAGGGTCCGAGCAGTACTTC	CASSAATGSEQYF
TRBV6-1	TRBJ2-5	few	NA	TGTGCCAGCAGGGTGGACAAGGAGACCCAGTACTTC	CASRVDKETQYF
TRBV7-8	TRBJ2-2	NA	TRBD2	TGTGCCAGCAGGACTACGGGACTAGCGACCGGGGAGCTGTTTTTT	CASRTTGLATGELFF
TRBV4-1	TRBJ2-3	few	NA	TGCGCCAGCAGCCAGTACACAAAGACAGATACGCAGTATTTT	CASSQYTKTDTQYF
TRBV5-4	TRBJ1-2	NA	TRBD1	TGTGCCAGCAGCCCGCAGGGACAGGGGGTTCTCTATGGCTACACCTTC	CASSPQGQGVLYGYTF
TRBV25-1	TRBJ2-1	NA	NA	TGTGCCAGCAGTGAATATGGGGCTCTAGAGAGCTCCTACAATGAGCAGTTCTTC	CASSEYGALESSYNEQFF
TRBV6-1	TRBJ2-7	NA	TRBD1	TGTGCCAGTTGGTGGACAGGGGGTGCCTACGAGCAGTACTTC	CASWWTGGAYEQYF